The 19 T cell receptor beta chains below all came from one sample that was sequenced in a study of PD-1 blockade in classical Hodgkin lymphoma. This table comes from immunoSEQ multiplex PCR, and its TCRdb copy is limited to in-frame clones, with some not included. The data show roughly 51,000 clones, approximately 76% seen once. This sample's time point: cycle 4 day 1 (C4D1), after around six weeks of nivolumab. All patients relapsed after autologous stem cell transplantation, and brentuximab vedotin exposure varied. Sequenced here: peripheral blood mononuclear cells (PBMCs), sampled before the fourth cycle of nivolumab. These TCRs come from a human donor with classical Hodgkin lymphoma.

This clone turned up a few times. This chain links TRBV7-2 with TRBJ2-4; D gene unclear. The length of the CDR3 is 12 residues. Germline CDR1 reads SGHTA; CDR2 reads FQGNSA. The V gene lost 4 bases and the J gene lost 11 bases, with 12 bases spanning the gap. CDR3 region: CASSSMYGVQYF. The CDR3 nucleotides are TGTGCCAGCAGCTCAATGTACGGAGTTCAGTACTTC.

The chain links TRBV27 to TRBJ1-1; D remains ambiguous. The V end was cut by 4 bases, the J end by 0 bases, with 6 bases between. Germline CDR1 is MNHEY and CDR2 is SMNVEV (reference sequence). CDR3 length equals 13 residues. Here the CDR3 reads CASSWSLNTEAFF. The CDR3 coding sequence is TGTGCCAGCAGTTGGAGCCTGAACACTGAAGCTTTCTTT.

This clone showed up many times. The chain employs TRBV7-8 and TRBJ2-7; D may be TRBD1 (6 bases). This CDR3 has 16 residues. Germline CDR1 and CDR2: SGHVS and FQNEAQ. V shed 6 bases and J shed 2 bases, with 20 bases lying between them. The CDR3 spells CASSGGEEGSPYEQYF. CDR3 DNA sequence: TGTGCCAGCAGTGGGGGCGAAGAGGGCTCCCCCTACGAGCAGTACTTC.

V and J are TRBV7-9 and TRBJ1-1, with D maybe TRBD1 (5 bases). CDR3 length: 16 amino acids. Germline CDR1 reads SEHNR; CDR2 reads FQNEAQ (reference sequence). The V end was cut by 5 bases, the J end by 4 bases, with 20 bases between. Written as DNA, the CDR3 is TGTGCCAGCAGCCAAAATAACCTCGCTCAGGGCACTGAAGCTTTCTTT. This gives the protein CASSQNNLAQGTEAFF.

The V gene is TRBV27, the J gene TRBJ1-4, with D hard to call. CDR3 length equals 15 residues. With 6 bases removed from V and 3 bases from J, the gap between germline ends came to 14 bases. CDR1 MNHEY and CDR2 SMNVEV come from the germline V gene (reference sequence). The CDR3 coding sequence is TGTGCCAGCAGCCCCGGAGAGGCAGCTAATGAAAAACTGTTTTTT. This gives the protein CASSPGEAANEKLFF.

Only one count was recorded for this clone. V usage is TRBV5-1 and J usage is TRBJ1-1, with D possibly matching TRBD1 (5 bases). V gave up 4 bases and J gave up 5 bases, with 12 bases separating them. The CDR3 totals 13 residues. Germline V gives CDR1 SGHRS, CDR2 YFSETQ. CDR3 residues: CASSADIRTEAFF. For the CDR3, the DNA is TGCGCCAGCAGCGCGGACATAAGAACTGAAGCTTTCTTT.

This chain uses TRBV7-2 with TRBJ2-7; a possible D gene is TRBD2 (5 bases). Trimming shortened V by 0 bases and J by 7 bases, and 13 bases separated the two germline ends. The CDR3 is made up of 14 amino acids. The V gene's germline CDR1 is SGHTA and CDR2 FQGNSA. The CDR3 DNA is TGTGCCAGCAGCTTAGCGGGCGGAGCGGTGGAGCAGTACTTC. Amino acids: CASSLAGGAVEQYF. Looking up the rest from reference TRBV7-2 and TRBJ2-7 gives the full variable domain: GAGVSQSPSNKVTEKGKDVELRCDPISGHTALYWYRQSLGQGLEFLIYFQGNSAPDKSGLPSDRFSAERTGGSVSTLTIQRTQQEDSAVYLCASSLAGGAVEQYFGPGTRLTVT.

The chain employs TRBV5-1 and TRBJ1-2, with a weak D call TRBD1 (5 bases). The germline V gene has CDR1 SGHRS and CDR2 YFSETQ. Trimming pared 0 bases from V and 9 bases from J, leaving 18 bases between. The CDR3 runs 15 residues. The CDR3 protein is CASSLASSGRGSYTF. The CDR3 region has the DNA TGCGCCAGCAGCTTGGCCTCTTCCGGGAGGGGTAGCTACACCTTC.

This clone was counted once. The chain uses TRBV14 and TRBJ2-7, with a weak D call TRBD2 (7 bases). Germline-derived CDR1 and CDR2 are SGHDN and FVKESK. The CDR3 extends over 14 amino acids. Deletions cut 4 bases from V and 6 bases from J, with 16 bases between. The CDR3 spells CASSLTAGAGEQYF. CDR3 coding DNA: TGTGCCAGCAGCCTAACGGCGGGGGCCGGCGAGCAGTACTTC.

This clone was picked up one time. The V and J genes are TRBV5-1 and TRBJ2-1; 16 bases are shared with TRBD2. The ends lost 0 bases at V and 9 bases at J; junction bases unmatched: 6. The CDR3 loop spans 17 amino acids. CDR1 and CDR2 (germline): SGHRS, YFSETQ. The chain's CDR3 is CASSLEPGLAGGGEQFF. CDR3 nucleotide sequence: TGCGCCAGCAGCTTGGAACCGGGACTAGCGGGAGGGGGTGAGCAGTTCTTC.

The J gene is TRBJ2-1, the V gene TRBV28; D not resolved. CDR1 is MDHEN and CDR2 is SYDVKM in the germline V gene. V was trimmed by 4 bases and J by 9 bases, leaving 22 bases between them. The CDR3 loop spans 16 amino acids. The chain's CDR3 is CASSSITMVLWIEQFF. Written as DNA, the CDR3 is TGTGCCAGCAGTTCGATAACTATGGTCTTATGGATTGAGCAGTTCTTC.

This chain links TRBV28 with TRBJ2-2; 7 bases agree with TRBD2. Germline loops: CDR1 MDHEN, CDR2 SYDVKM. The CDR3 loop spans 19 amino acids. J gave up 2 bases and V 2 bases, and 14 bases lay outside the gene matches. The CDR3 DNA is TGTGCCAGCAGTTTAGGCCCCTGGGCGGGAGCCCTAAACACCGGGGAGCTGTTTTTT. Its protein is CASSLGPWAGALNTGELFF.

V and J are TRBV28 and TRBJ1-2; D is perhaps TRBD1 (5 bases). Trimming cost V 3 bases and J 4 bases, with 18 bases left between them. Germline-derived CDR1 and CDR2 are MDHEN and SYDVKM. This CDR3 comprises 16 residues. In DNA form, the CDR3 reads TGTGCCAGCAGTTTTGGTGGTGGGGGAGGGATCTATGGCTACACCTTC. Its translation is CASSFGGGGGIYGYTF.

In this sample, this clone turned up a few times. The genes are TRBV5-5 and TRBJ1-4, with 8 bases that match TRBD1. Germline CDR1 and CDR2: SGHKS and YYEKEE (reference sequence). The CDR3 is 14 amino acids. With 1 base clipped from V and 8 bases from J, the junction kept 4 bases outside the gene matches. For the CDR3, the DNA is TGTGCCAGCAGCTTGCAGGGGGCAGGGGAAAAACTGTTTTTT. Translated: CASSLQGAGEKLFF.

The V call is TRBV7-9, the J call TRBJ2-3; TRBD2 agrees at 7 bases. V lost 8 bases, J lost 0 bases, and 14 bases stayed unmatched. The CDR3 is 17 amino acids. The V gene's germline CDR1 is SEHNR and CDR2 FQNEAQ (reference sequence). CDR3: CASRGLGGRSSTDTQYF. The CDR3 DNA reads as TGTGCCAGCCGAGGGCTGGGAGGGAGGTCTAGCACAGATACGCAGTATTTT.

V is TRBV28 and J is TRBJ2-7, with TRBD1 matching 10 bases. J lost 3 bases, V lost 7 bases, and 9 bases had no gene match. CDR1 is MDHEN, CDR2 SYDVKM, per germline. This CDR3 is built from 15 residues. This chain's CDR3 is CASTPIGTGVYEQYF. The CDR3 DNA sequence: TGTGCCAGCACTCCCATCGGGACAGGGGTCTACGAGCAGTACTTC.

This chain links TRBV6-5 with TRBJ2-7; either TRBD1 or TRBD2 may fit D (5 bases each). This CDR3 is built from 13 residues. Trimming took off 1 base at V and 7 bases at J, with 11 bases between the two ends. From germline, CDR1 is MNHEY and CDR2 SVGAGI. DNA for the CDR3: TGTGCCAGCAGTTACTACGGGGCGGGTGAGCAGTACTTC. It yields the protein CASSYYGAGEQYF.

The chain has TRBV21-1 and TRBJ2-5; the table calls TRBD1, which could not be checked here. TRBV21-1 is annotated as a pseudogene. The CDR3 runs 17 residues. The CDR3 DNA follows: TGTGCCAGCAGCAAAGCGCAGGGGAATACCCCGGGGGAGACCCAGTACTTC. Translated, it gives CASSKAQGNTPGETQYF.

CDR3 DNA sequence: TGTGCCAGCAGCGTAGACCCACGATCCTACAATGAGCAGTTCTTC. This codes for CASSVDPRSYNEQFF. The chain couples TRBV9 to TRBJ2-1, with unresolved D. Germline values: CDR1 SGDLS, CDR2 YYNGEE. V was trimmed by 0 bases and J by 1 base, leaving 8 bases between them. This CDR3 has 15 residues.